Each of the 30 T cell receptor beta chains below was sequenced from the same sample in a study of PD-1 blockade in classical Hodgkin lymphoma. The data were produced by immunoSEQ multiplex PCR, yet TCRdb's version contains in-frame clones alone and is incomplete. The sample consists of about 61,000 clones, around 91% of them appearing once. Each patient's relapse followed autologous stem cell transplantation, and brentuximab vedotin exposure varied. Sequencing used peripheral blood mononuclear cells (PBMCs), obtained at baseline. These receptors were taken from a human donor with classical Hodgkin lymphoma.

The chain combines TRBV6-5 with TRBJ1-5; D possibly corresponds to TRBD1 (5 bases). Trimming removed 2 bases from V and 6 bases from J, with 11 bases in between. The CDR3 is made up of 14 amino acids. CDR1 is MNHEY and CDR2 is SVGAGI in the germline V gene. CDR3 sequence reads: CASSYARGGQPQHF. The CDR3 DNA sequence: TGTGCCAGCAGTTACGCCCGCGGGGGTCAGCCCCAGCATTTT.

This clone was counted a single time. The chain has TRBV5-1 and TRBJ1-2; 9 bases align to TRBD1. Trimming at V came to 0 bases and at J to 6 bases, leaving 9 bases not matched to a gene. Germline assignment: CDR1 SGHRS and CDR2 YFSETQ. The CDR3 sequence is 16 residues long. The CDR3 bases are TGCGCCAGCAGCTTGGCCTCCGGGACAGGGTGGAATGGCTACACCTTC. Residues: CASSLASGTGWNGYTF.

The gene calls are TRBV7-8 and TRBJ1-4, with D uncertain. Trimming took 1 base from V and 0 from J, leaving 9 bases between them. CDR1 is SGHVS and CDR2 is FQNEAQ in the germline V gene. CDR3 length: 16 residues. CDR3 loop: CASSLGTAATNEKLFF. CDR3 DNA: TGTGCCAGCAGCTTAGGAACGGCGGCAACTAATGAAAAACTGTTTTTT. Complete variable domain (other parts from reference TRBV7-8 and TRBJ1-4): GAGVSQSPRYKVAKRGQDVALRCDPISGHVSLFWYQQALGQGPEFLTYFQNEAQLDKSGLPSDRFFAERPEGSVSTLKIQRTQQEDSAVYLCASSLGTAATNEKLFFGSGTQLSVL.

The chain recombines TRBV5-4 with TRBJ2-7; D remains ambiguous. There are 15 residues in the CDR3. Germline assignment: CDR1 SGHNT and CDR2 YYREEE (reference sequence). V was cut by 0 bases and J by 0 bases, with 10 bases left in between. CDR3 coding DNA: TGTGCCAGCAGCTTGGTCAGCCCGAGCTCCTACGAGCAGTACTTC. Protein: CASSLVSPSSYEQYF.

The chain uses TRBV19 and TRBJ2-1, with D unresolved. V dropped 7 bases and J dropped 7 bases, with 14 bases sitting between them. Germline CDR1 reads LNHDA; CDR2 reads SQIVND (reference sequence). The CDR3 extends over 13 amino acids. The CDR3: CASTRLGVNEQFF. In nucleotides, the CDR3 is TGTGCCAGTACGAGACTCGGAGTAAATGAGCAGTTCTTC.

CDR3 coding DNA: TGTGCCAGCAGTGATCCGACCACAGATACGCAGTATTTT. Translating it yields CASSDPTTDTQYF. V and J are TRBV2 and TRBJ2-3; D is unclear. In germline, CDR1 is SNHLY, CDR2 FYNNEI. This CDR3 spans 13 amino acids. V was pared by 3 bases and J by 2 bases, with 6 bases between.

This rearrangement joins TRBV7-2 to TRBJ2-2, with a tentative D call TRBD1 (6 bases). CDR1 is SGHTA, CDR2 FQGNSA, per germline. Trimming cost V 3 bases and J 7 bases, with 12 bases left between them. This CDR3 spans 14 amino acids. The CDR3 DNA is TGTGCCAGCAGCTTCCACAGGGATTTCGGGGAGCTGTTTTTT. Translating gives CASSFHRDFGELFF.

The chain employs TRBV14 and TRBJ2-2, with D unclear. Germline V gives CDR1 SGHDN, CDR2 FVKESK. This CDR3 has 14 residues. Trimming cost V 1 base and J 7 bases, with 10 bases left between them. The CDR3 protein is CASSQVGFGGELFF. CDR3 in DNA: TGTGCCAGCAGCCAAGTAGGGTTCGGCGGGGAGCTGTTTTTT. Combining the CDR3 with reference TRBV14 and TRBJ2-2 gives the whole variable domain EAGVTQFPSHSVIEKGQTVTLRCDPISGHDNLYWYRRVMGKEIKFLLHFVKESKQDESGMPNNRFLAERTGGTYSTLKVQPAELEDSGVYFCASSQVGFGGELFFGEGSRLTVL.

The V gene is TRBV6-6, the J gene TRBJ1-2; no firm D call. Germline V gives CDR1 MNHNY, CDR2 SVGAGI (reference sequence). The CDR3 totals 13 residues. Trimming took off 0 bases at V and 4 bases at J, with 6 bases between the two ends. The CDR3 nucleotides are TGTGCCAGCAGTTACTCGCCAGTCTATGGCTACACCTTC. Protein sequence: CASSYSPVYGYTF.

This clone was seen only once. The rearrangement links TRBV10-3 to TRBJ1-3; D uncertain. CDR3 length: 15 residues. Germline-derived CDR1 and CDR2 are ENHRY and SYGVKD. V dropped 3 bases and J dropped 1 base, with 10 bases sitting between them. The CDR3 DNA reads TGTGCCATCAGTGATAGGGATATGTCTGGAAACACCATATATTTT. Amino acid sequence: CAISDRDMSGNTIYF.

The genes are TRBV10-2 and TRBJ2-7; TRBD1 is a possible D gene (5 bases). This CDR3 comprises 13 residues. V was shortened by 8 bases and J by 1 base, with 12 bases between the two germline ends. The germline CDR1 and CDR2 sequences are WSHSY and SAAADI. The CDR3 nucleotides read TGCGCCAGCGTTACGGACATTTCCTACGAGCAGTACTTC. This translates into CASVTDISYEQYF.

The V call is TRBV6-6, the J call TRBJ1-1, with 7 nucleotides matching TRBD1. This CDR3 is built from 13 residues. The V gene's germline CDR1 is MNHNY and CDR2 SVGAGI (reference sequence). V shed 4 bases and J 2 bases; nucleotides not matched to a gene: 1. The CDR3 coding sequence is TGTGCCAGCAGTTGGGACAGCAACACTGAAGCTTTCTTT. Translation: CASSWDSNTEAFF.

This clone was counted once. The chain joins TRBV6-5 to TRBJ2-5; D might be TRBD1 (6 bases). This CDR3 has 15 residues. The germline CDR1 and CDR2 sequences are MNHEY and SVGAGI. V lost 10 bases, J lost 4 bases, and 22 bases lay in between. This chain's CDR3 is CATQNHRAKAETQYF. The CDR3 nucleotides are TGTGCCACCCAAAACCACAGGGCTAAAGCAGAGACCCAGTACTTC.

A single count supports this clone. The junction departs from germline at one end; a sequencing error may be responsible. The CDR3 DNA is TGTGCCAGCTGTGAACGGCGGTCTAGCGGGTCTGTGCAGTTCTTC. It is translated as CASCERRSSGSVQFF. The V call is TRBV2, the J call TRBJ2-1; 8 positions match TRBD2. CDR3 length equals 15 residues. Germline V gene lookup returns CDR1 SNHLY and CDR2 FYNNEI.

This chain connects TRBV25-1 to TRBJ2-1, with D possibly TRBD1 on 6 matching bases. The V gene lost 10 bases and the J gene lost 7 bases, with 14 bases spanning the gap. Looked up from germline, CDR1 is MGHDK and CDR2 is SYGVNS. The CDR3 spans 12 residues. CDR3 coding DNA: TGTGCCACCGAGGGGGACAAAAATGAGCAGTTCTTC. It specifies CATEGDKNEQFF.

V gene TRBV30 combines with J gene TRBJ1-1; D uncertain. From germline, CDR1 is GTSNPN and CDR2 SVGIG (reference sequence). V lost 0 bases and J lost 7, with 15 bases in between. The CDR3 runs 14 residues. CDR3 sequence (DNA): TGTGCCTGGAGTGTGACTTTGGCGGAGGGTGAAGCTTTCTTT. Protein sequence: CAWSVTLAEGEAFF.

The rearrangement links TRBV6-6 to TRBJ2-1; TRBD2 might be the D (6 bases). Trimming took 5 bases from V and 7 from J, leaving 18 bases between them. Germline V gene lookup returns CDR1 MNHNY and CDR2 SVGAGI (reference sequence). This CDR3 contains 15 residues. The CDR3 loop is CASSRIGTSGNEQFF. CDR3 DNA sequence: TGTGCCAGCAGTCGAATCGGGACTTCTGGAAATGAGCAGTTCTTC.

The chain employs TRBV5-1 and TRBJ2-3, with 13 positions matching TRBD2. Germline lookup yields CDR1 SGHRS and CDR2 YFSETQ. CDR3 size: 16 residues. V dropped 4 bases and J dropped 0; count of bases not matched to a gene: 2. The CDR3 DNA follows: TGCGCCAGCAGCCAGGGACTAGCGGGGAGCACAGATACGCAGTATTTT. Amino acids: CASSQGLAGSTDTQYF.

In its sample, this clone was seen once. CDR3 sequence reads: CASGLTVWNYEQYF. The CDR3 DNA reads TGTGCCAGCGGACTTACGGTATGGAACTACGAGCAGTACTTC. The genes are TRBV6-5 and TRBJ2-7; possible D gene TRBD2, 5 bases. V gave up 8 bases and J gave up 3 bases, with 17 bases separating them. This CDR3 is 14 amino acids long. CDR1 and CDR2 from the germline V gene are MNHEY and SVGAGI.

The chain carries TRBV6-1 and TRBJ2-2; either TRBD1 or TRBD2 may supply D (6 bases each). In germline, CDR1 is MNHNS, CDR2 SASEGT. V lost 4 bases, J lost 3 bases, and 9 bases lay in between. The CDR3 is 14 amino acids. The CDR3 reads CASSAGEDTGELFF. The CDR3 DNA reads TGTGCCAGCAGTGCAGGGGAGGACACCGGGGAGCTGTTTTTT.

The rearrangement joins TRBV14 to TRBJ1-1, with TRBD1 matching over 8 bases. CDR1 and CDR2 (germline): SGHDN, FVKESK. The CDR3 length is 13 residues. The V and J ends lost 10 bases and 1 base, in that order; junction bases with no gene match: 5. The DNA of the CDR3 is TGTGCCAAGACAGGGGCGCCGAACACTGAAGCTTTCTTT. This encodes CAKTGAPNTEAFF.

The rearrangement uses TRBV5-4 and TRBJ1-1; weak D call: TRBD1 (6 bases). Germline lookup yields CDR1 SGHNT and CDR2 YYREEE (reference sequence). The V end was cut by 4 bases, the J end by 4 bases, with 14 bases between. This CDR3 region has 14 residues. This CDR3 is CASSRARGVTEAFF. CDR3 nucleotides: TGTGCCAGCAGCCGAGCCAGGGGAGTCACTGAAGCTTTCTTT.

The chain uses TRBV25-1 and TRBJ2-7, with D maybe TRBD2 (6 bases). This CDR3 contains 11 residues. V lost 8 bases, J lost 5 bases, and 10 bases lay in between. Looked up from germline, CDR1 is MGHDK and CDR2 is SYGVNS. The CDR3 coding sequence is TGTGCCAGCGGGGCGGGGAACGAGCAGTACTTC. It specifies CASGAGNEQYF.

The V call is TRBV30, the J call TRBJ2-7; D possibly corresponds to TRBD1 (6 bases). Looked up from germline, CDR1 is GTSNPN and CDR2 is SVGIG (reference sequence). The CDR3 sequence is 14 residues long. The ends were cut back, 0 bases at V and 4 bases at J, with 13 bases in the middle. As DNA, the CDR3 is TGTGCCTGGAGTGTCGCCACAGGGATTTACGAGCAGTACTTC. This codes for CAWSVATGIYEQYF.

CDR3 DNA: TGTGCCACCAGCGGCGGGATACTCTACAATGAGCAGTTCTTC. Its translation: CATSGGILYNEQFF. The genes are TRBV15 and TRBJ2-1; possible D gene TRBD2, 6 bases. In germline, CDR1 is LNHNV, CDR2 YYDKDF (reference sequence). CDR3 length: 14 amino acids. Trimming stripped 5 bases from V and 3 bases from J, with 11 bases between.

The chain combines TRBV19 with TRBJ2-1; 9 nucleotides line up with TRBD2. V dropped 3 bases and J dropped 9; count of bases not matched to a gene: 9. The CDR3 loop spans 15 amino acids. Germline CDR1 is LNHDA and CDR2 is SQIVND (reference sequence). CDR3 sequence: CASSIPGLAYGEQFF. The CDR3 DNA reads as TGTGCCAGTAGTATCCCGGGACTAGCTTATGGTGAGCAGTTCTTC.

The rearrangement links TRBV30 to TRBJ2-1; 7 bases are shared with TRBD2. This CDR3 comprises 12 residues. After removal of 3 bases from V and 9 bases from J, the junction contained 5 bases not matched to a gene. From germline, CDR1 is GTSNPN and CDR2 SVGIG (reference sequence). CDR3 loop: CAWRFGGGEQFF. CDR3 bases: TGTGCCTGGAGGTTTGGGGGGGGTGAGCAGTTCTTC.

V gene TRBV10-3 combines with J gene TRBJ2-1; D is unresolved. The CDR3 extends over 16 amino acids. Trimming cost V 4 bases and J 2 bases, with 15 bases left between them. Germline assignment: CDR1 ENHRY and CDR2 SYGVKD. DNA for the CDR3: TGTGCCATCAGTGGACGGCGAAGGGATCCCTACAATGAGCAGTTCTTC. It yields the protein CAISGRRRDPYNEQFF.

This clone was counted a few times. The rearrangement links TRBV29-1 to TRBJ1-1; D gene uncertain. Germline CDR1 SQVTM, CDR2 ANQGSEA. The germline V and J ends were trimmed by 7 bases and 1 base, with 7 bases remaining between them. CDR3 size: 11 residues. The CDR3 nucleotides read TGCAGCGCCCTGGAGAACACTGAAGCTTTCTTT. It yields the protein CSALENTEAFF. Combining the CDR3 with reference TRBV29-1 and TRBJ1-1 gives the whole variable domain SAVISQKPSRDICQRGTSLTIQCQVDSQVTMMFWYRQQPGQSLTLIATANQGSEATYESGFVIDKFPISRPNLTFSTLTVSNMSPEDSSIYLCSALENTEAFFGQGTRLTVV.

V is TRBV5-1 and J is TRBJ2-2; D unclear. Germline V CDR1 and CDR2: SGHRS, YFSETQ. V lost 2 bases to trimming and J lost 6 bases, with 2 bases between them. The CDR3 is 11 residues long. The CDR3 reads CASSFPGELFF. In DNA form, the CDR3 reads TGCGCCAGCAGCTTTCCCGGGGAGCTGTTTTTT.